The rows below give T cell receptor beta chains drawn from one sample of a study of blood T cell repertoires in COVID-19. The protocol was immunoSEQ multiplex PCR, while the TCRdb copy is restricted to in-frame clones and leaves out a portion. The repertoire holds roughly 190,000 clones, around 83% seen once, with around 6.3% in the top ten. The specimen sequenced was peripheral blood. All receptors derive from a middle-aged woman with acute or convalescent COVID-19. The CDR3 runs from the conserved cysteine through the conserved F or W. Fields, in order: V gene, D gene, clone size, J gene, CDR3 protein, CDR3 DNA. The D gene is left open where the match is weak. Clone size is not always given. Where it is, it says once, few, many or a class for expanded clones.

V: TRBV19; D: -; size: -; J: TRBJ1-3; CDR3: CASNRAAENTIYF; DNA: TGTGCCAGTAACCGTGCAGCGGAAAACACCATATATTTT
V: TRBV5-6; D: -; size: -; J: TRBJ2-3; CDR3: CASSSLTGMSTQYF; DNA: TGTGCCAGCAGCTCTCTGACCGGGATGTCTACGCAGTATTTT
V: TRBV30; D: -; size: -; J: TRBJ2-7; CDR3: CAWSEVGLSYEQYF; DNA: TGTGCCTGGAGTGAAGTGGGCCTTTCCTACGAGCAGTACTTC
V: TRBV18; D: -; size: -; J: TRBJ2-7; CDR3: CASSPRELSSPIYEQYF; DNA: TGTGCCAGCTCACCGAGAGAGCTCTCTAGTCCCATTTACGAGCAGTACTTC
V: TRBV15; D: TRBD1; size: -; J: TRBJ1-2; CDR3: CATRPLTDRAGF; DNA: TGTGCCACCAGGCCCTTAACGGACAGGGCGGGCTTC
V: TRBV11-2; D: TRBD1; size: -; J: TRBJ2-7; CDR3: CASSGQVYSYEQYF; DNA: TGTGCCAGCAGCGGACAGGTTTACTCCTACGAGCAGTACTTC
V: TRBV3-1/TRBV3-2; D: -; size: -; J: TRBJ1-5; CDR3: CASSPRADQPQHF; DNA: TGTGCCAGCAGCCCCAGGGCCGATCAGCCCCAGCATTTT
V: TRBV28; D: -; size: -; J: TRBJ2-3; CDR3: CASSFGQGRRTDTQYF; DNA: TGTGCCAGCAGTTTTGGGCAGGGGCGACGCACAGATACGCAGTATTTT
V: TRBV11-2; D: -; size: -; J: TRBJ2-2; CDR3: CASSSSRGAGELFF; DNA: TGTGCCAGCAGCTCTAGCCGGGGAGCCGGGGAGCTGTTTTTT
V: TRBV9; D: -; size: few; J: TRBJ1-1; CDR3: CASSVSTDGLDTEAFF; DNA: TGTGCCAGCAGCGTATCTACGGACGGACTGGACACTGAAGCTTTCTTT
V: TRBV7-2; D: TRBD2; size: -; J: TRBJ2-7; CDR3: CASSWYVAGVYEQYF; DNA: TGTGCCAGCAGCTGGTACGTGGCGGGAGTCTACGAGCAGTACTTC
V: TRBV2; D: -; size: -; J: TRBJ2-4; CDR3: CASTGNPKNIQYF; DNA: TGTGCCAGCACAGGGAATCCCAAAAACATTCAGTACTTC
V: TRBV29-1; D: -; size: -; J: TRBJ1-1; CDR3: CSVARGQGHTEAFF; DNA: TGCAGCGTTGCCAGGGGCCAGGGGCACACTGAAGCTTTCTTT
V: TRBV5-4; D: TRBD2; size: -; J: TRBJ2-1; CDR3: CASTETSGNYNEQFF; DNA: TGTGCCAGCACCGAGACTAGCGGGAACTACAATGAGCAGTTCTTC
V: TRBV6-5; D: -; size: -; J: TRBJ2-6; CDR3: CASRTLGAGANVLTF; DNA: TGTGCCAGCAGAACCCTCGGGGCTGGGGCCAACGTCCTGACTTTC
V: TRBV3-1/TRBV3-2; D: -; size: few; J: TRBJ2-1; CDR3: CASSQGGGDPYNEQFF; DNA: TGTGCCAGCAGCCAAGGTGGCGGCGATCCCTACAATGAGCAGTTCTTC
V: TRBV9; D: TRBD2; size: -; J: TRBJ2-3; CDR3: CASSGGTIKSTDTQYF; DNA: TGTGCCAGCAGCGGGGGGACTATCAAAAGCACAGATACGCAGTATTTT
V: TRBV19; D: -; size: -; J: TRBJ2-7; CDR3: CASSIEGPTSSYEQYF; DNA: TGTGCCAGTAGTATTGAGGGCCCGACGAGCTCCTACGAGCAGTACTTC
V: TRBV6-6; D: -; size: few; J: TRBJ2-2; CDR3: CASSTQKGANTGELFF; DNA: TGTGCCAGCAGTACCCAGAAAGGAGCGAACACCGGGGAGCTGTTTTTT
V: TRBV19; D: -; size: -; J: TRBJ1-1; CDR3: CASSAPGQPNTEAFF; DNA: TGTGCCAGTAGTGCGCCGGGACAACCAAACACTGAAGCTTTCTTT
V: TRBV27; D: TRBD2; size: -; J: TRBJ2-7; CDR3: CASRIAGGDEQYF; DNA: TGTGCCAGCAGGATAGCGGGAGGGGATGAGCAGTACTTC
V: TRBV2; D: TRBD1; size: few; J: TRBJ1-2; CDR3: CASRDRGGYYGYTF; DNA: TGTGCCAGCAGGGACAGGGGAGGGTACTATGGCTACACCTTC
V: TRBV2; D: -; size: -; J: TRBJ1-6; CDR3: CASSFAGGSPLHF; DNA: TGTGCCAGCAGTTTTGCGGGGGGTTCACCCCTCCACTTT
V: TRBV10-3; D: TRBD2; size: -; J: TRBJ2-1; CDR3: CAIIRREGTNNEQFF; DNA: TGTGCCATCATCAGGAGGGAGGGGACTAACAATGAGCAGTTCTTC
V: TRBV7-9; D: TRBD1; size: -; J: TRBJ1-2; CDR3: CASSFGQGDGYTF; DNA: TGTGCCAGCAGCTTTGGACAGGGTGATGGCTACACCTTC
V: TRBV5-1; D: -; size: -; J: TRBJ1-2; CDR3: CASREPGDYGYTF; DNA: TGCGCCAGCCGCGAACCGGGGGACTATGGCTACACCTTC
V: TRBV5-1; D: TRBD1; size: -; J: TRBJ2-5; CDR3: CASSFGQDQETQYF; DNA: TGCGCCAGCAGCTTCGGACAGGACCAAGAGACCCAGTACTTC